This entry lists 21 T cell receptor beta chains sequenced from one sample in a study of T cells in tumors after PD-1 blockade. Measured with immunoSEQ multiplex PCR; TCRdb has only the in-frame clones, and not every one. The sample shows several thousand clones, roughly two thirds of them seen only once. The sample consisted of tumor tissue, taken after anti-PD-1 treatment. Receptors were obtained from a human donor with basal cell carcinoma.

The V call is TRBV5-1, the J call TRBJ2-6; D ambiguous. The germline CDR1 and CDR2 sequences are SGHRS and YFSETQ. Trimming removed 4 bases from V and 4 bases from J, with 6 bases in between. CDR3 length: 13 amino acids. The CDR3 coding sequence is TGCGCCAGCAGCCCAAGGGGGGCCAACGTCCTGACTTTC. The encoded protein is CASSPRGANVLTF.

This chain joins TRBV28 and TRBJ1-1; no definite D call. CDR1 is MDHEN, CDR2 SYDVKM, per germline. V lost 3 bases and J 5 bases, leaving 10 bases between the germline ends. This CDR3 spans 13 amino acids. CDR3 residues: CASSFRRRTEAFF. DNA for the CDR3: TGTGCCAGCAGTTTCAGAAGGAGAACTGAAGCTTTCTTT. Variable domain in full (rest from reference TRBV28 and TRBJ1-1): DVKVTQSSRYLVKRTGEKVFLECVQDMDHENMFWYRQDPGLGLRLIYFSYDVKMKEKGDIPEGYSVSREKKERFSLILESASTNQTSMYLCASSFRRRTEAFFGQGTRLTVV.

This sequence joins TRBV12-5 and TRBJ2-7; D not resolved. This CDR3 is built from 11 residues. Germline CDR1 reads LGHNT; CDR2 reads FRNRAP. Trimming stripped 5 bases from V and 3 bases from J, with 5 bases between. CDR3 sequence: CASGTFYEQYF. CDR3 DNA sequence: TGTGCTAGTGGTACCTTCTACGAGCAGTACTTC.

This chain links TRBV19 with TRBJ2-2; D is unclear. CDR1 and CDR2 from the germline V gene are LNHDA and SQIVND (reference sequence). V was pared by 3 bases and J by 4 bases, with 24 bases between. CDR3 length: 19 residues. The CDR3 DNA is TGTGCCAGTAGTATGGGATTTGCTTTTGGAGAAACCAGCACCGGGGAGCTGTTTTTT. This translates into CASSMGFAFGETSTGELFF.

Only a few counts were recorded for this clone. The chain uses TRBV6-5 and TRBJ1-4; 10 bases are shared with TRBD1. V lost 8 bases to trimming and J lost 6 bases; unmatched junction nucleotides: 6. This CDR3 spans 14 amino acids. From germline, CDR1 is MNHEY and CDR2 SVGAGI. This CDR3 is CASLSGTGDEKLFF. The CDR3, as DNA: TGTGCCAGCCTTTCCGGGACAGGGGATGAAAAACTGTTTTTT.

This clone appeared a single time. V gene TRBV6-5 combines with J gene TRBJ1-6, with 8 bases that match TRBD1. The CDR3 is 13 residues long. V was pared by 10 bases and J by 10 bases, with 9 bases of the junction left unmatched. In germline, CDR1 is MNHEY, CDR2 SVGAGI. CDR3 coding DNA: TGTGCCACTCGGGACAGGACGAACTCACCCCTCCACTTT. It yields the protein CATRDRTNSPLHF.

V usage is TRBV14 and J usage is TRBJ2-7; a weak D match, TRBD2 (6 bases). The V end lost 4 bases, the J end lost 2 bases, and 21 bases lay between the germline ends. The CDR3 totals 17 residues. Germline V gives CDR1 SGHDN, CDR2 FVKESK. In DNA form, the CDR3 reads TGTGCCAGCAGCCGGCTGGTCGCCCGGGACTTAACCTACGAGCAGTACTTC. This translates into CASSRLVARDLTYEQYF. Looking up the rest from reference TRBV14 and TRBJ2-7 gives the full variable domain: EAGVTQFPSHSVIEKGQTVTLRCDPISGHDNLYWYRRVMGKEIKFLLHFVKESKQDESGMPNNRFLAERTGGTYSTLKVQPAELEDSGVYFCASSRLVARDLTYEQYFGPGTRLTVT.

The chain has TRBV1 and TRBJ2-7; the D call in the table, TRBD1, was not verified against the DNA. TRBV1 is given as a pseudogene. This CDR3 contains 13 residues. DNA for the CDR3: TGCACCAGACGGCCAGGGGAAGGGGACGAGCAGTACTTC. Translating gives CTRRPGEGDEQYF.

The chain uses TRBV6-5 and TRBJ1-2; perhaps TRBD1 as D (5 bases). The CDR3 totals 16 residues. Germline loops: CDR1 MNHEY, CDR2 SVGAGI. Trimming removed 0 bases at V and 3 bases at J, with 14 bases between. In DNA form, the CDR3 reads TGTGCCAGCAGTTACTCGACGGGGGTGGTCGACTATGGCTACACCTTC. This encodes CASSYSTGVVDYGYTF.

The chain has TRBV14 and TRBJ2-7; 13 bases are shared with TRBD2. V dropped 4 bases and J dropped 2; count of bases not matched to a gene: 2. This CDR3 is built from 15 residues. The germline CDR1 and CDR2 sequences are SGHDN and FVKESK. The CDR3 here is CASSLGLAGTYEQYF. In DNA form, the CDR3 reads TGTGCCAGCAGCCTGGGACTAGCGGGAACCTACGAGCAGTACTTC.

This chain links TRBV28 with TRBJ2-3; TRBD2 agrees at 10 bases. This CDR3 is built from 17 residues. V was clipped by 5 bases and J by 0 bases; unmatched bases: 8. In germline, CDR1 is MDHEN, CDR2 SYDVKM. In DNA form, the CDR3 reads TGTGCCAGCAGTCCCCTGACTAGCGGGTTGAGCACAGATACGCAGTATTTT. Translating it yields CASSPLTSGLSTDTQYF.

The chain joins TRBV4-1 to TRBJ2-7, with D uncertain. Germline V lookup: CDR1 MGHRA, CDR2 YSYEKL. The CDR3 spans 15 residues. V gave up 0 bases and J gave up 2 bases, with 11 bases separating them. CDR3 sequence reads: CASSQDGNGAYEQYF. In DNA, the CDR3 is TGCGCCAGCAGCCAAGATGGGAATGGGGCCTACGAGCAGTACTTC.

Remarks on this clone: Other DNA sequences in this sample translate to the same CDR3. The V gene is TRBV9, the J gene TRBJ2-7, with 7 bases identical to TRBD1. This CDR3 comprises 14 residues. Losses at the gene ends were 0 bases for V and 3 bases for J; bases not matched to a gene: 3. The germline gives CDR1 SGDLS, CDR2 YYNGEE. The CDR3, as DNA: TGTGCCAGCAGCGTAGGAGGGACAGACTACGAGCAGTACTTC. Its translation is CASSVGGTDYEQYF.

This chain links TRBV11-1 with TRBJ2-1, with 8 bases fitting TRBD1. This CDR3 region has 16 residues. V shed 3 bases and J 0 bases; nucleotides not matched to a gene: 4. Germline V lookup: CDR1 SGHAT, CDR2 FQDESV (reference sequence). The CDR3 loop is CASSFGQGTSYNEQFF. In DNA, the CDR3 is TGTGCCAGCAGCTTCGGACAGGGAACCTCCTACAATGAGCAGTTCTTC.

The chain recombines TRBV28 with TRBJ1-5; TRBD1 is a possible D gene (5 bases). CDR1 is MDHEN and CDR2 is SYDVKM in the germline V gene. The CDR3 has 18 residues. V was trimmed by 3 bases and J by 3 bases, leaving 21 bases between them. CDR3 protein: CASSFRVGQRGLNQPQHF. DNA of the CDR3: TGTGCCAGCAGTTTTCGTGTTGGTCAGAGGGGCCTCAATCAGCCCCAGCATTTT.

V gene TRBV19 combines with J gene TRBJ1-3; a weak D match, TRBD1 (6 bases). This CDR3 is built from 15 residues. With 4 bases removed from V and 2 bases from J, the gap between germline ends came to 12 bases. Germline lookup yields CDR1 LNHDA and CDR2 SQIVND (reference sequence). CDR3 in amino acids: CASSSNRGPGNTIYF. As DNA, the CDR3 is TGTGCCAGTAGTAGCAACCGGGGGCCTGGAAACACCATATATTTT.

The chain combines TRBV19 with TRBJ2-2; D is unresolved. Germline V CDR1 and CDR2: LNHDA, SQIVND (reference sequence). The CDR3 contains 13 residues. V shed 1 base and J shed 8 bases, with 8 bases lying between them. In DNA, the CDR3 is TGTGCCAGTAGTATAGGTTTGGAAGGGGAGCTGTTTTTT. It encodes CASSIGLEGELFF.

This chain links TRBV28 with TRBJ1-2, with 7 bases aligning to TRBD1. Germline CDR1 is MDHEN and CDR2 is SYDVKM. CDR3 length: 14 residues. Germline trimming cut 5 bases from V and 7 bases from J; bases unmatched to any gene: 10. The CDR3 region has the DNA TGTGCCAGCAGTCATCAACAGGGGCCGGCTGGCTACACCTTC. Its translation is CASSHQQGPAGYTF.

The chain recombines TRBV9 with TRBJ1-4; D remains unclear. Deletions cut 0 bases from V and 10 bases from J, with 13 bases between. The CDR3 consists of 14 residues. The germline CDR1 and CDR2 sequences are SGDLS and YYNGEE. For the CDR3, the DNA is TGTGCCAGCAGCGTAGGAGCGCAAGACGGAAAACTGTTTTTT. Protein product: CASSVGAQDGKLFF.

The genes are TRBV5-1 and TRBJ2-6, with no clear D. The ends were cut back, 7 bases at V and 0 bases at J, with 8 bases in the middle. This CDR3 spans 14 amino acids. Germline CDR1 is SGHRS and CDR2 is YFSETQ. CDR3 sequence (DNA): TGCGCCAGCGGACCTAGCTCTGGGGCCAACGTCCTGACTTTC. Translated: CASGPSSGANVLTF. Full variable domain (outside the CDR3, taken from reference TRBV5-1 and TRBJ2-6): KAGVTQTPRYLIKTRGQQVTLSCSPISGHRSVSWYQQTPGQGLQFLFEYFSETQRNKGNFPGRFSGRQFSNSRSEMNVSTLELGDSALYLCASGPSSGANVLTFGAGSRLTVL.

In this sample, this clone turned up a few times. J is TRBJ2-5 and V is TRBV4-1; D gene uncertain. V shed 4 bases and J shed 2 bases, with 14 bases lying between them. Germline V gene sequence: CDR1 MGHRA, CDR2 YSYEKL. The CDR3 is 15 residues long. CDR3 sequence reads: CASSRLIGPQETQYF. CDR3 bases: TGCGCCAGCAGCCGACTTATAGGTCCGCAAGAGACCCAGTACTTC.